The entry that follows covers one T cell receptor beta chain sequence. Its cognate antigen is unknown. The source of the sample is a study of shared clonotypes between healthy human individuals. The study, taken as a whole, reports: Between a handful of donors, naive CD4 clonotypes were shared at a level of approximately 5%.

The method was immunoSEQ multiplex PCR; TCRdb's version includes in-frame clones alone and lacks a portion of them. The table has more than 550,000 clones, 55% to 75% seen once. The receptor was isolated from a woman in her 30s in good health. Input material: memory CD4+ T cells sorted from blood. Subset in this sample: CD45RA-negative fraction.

Here the CDR3 reads CASSDGMGVGEQYF. The CDR3 DNA is TGTGCCAGCAGTGACGGCATGGGCGTTGGAGAGCAGTACTTC. V is TRBV6-1 and J is TRBJ2-7; unclear D gene. From germline, CDR1 is MNHNS and CDR2 SASEGT. V was cut by 3 bases and J by 7 bases, with 16 bases left in between. The CDR3 contains 14 residues.